Listed here are 20 T cell receptor beta chains from one sample, sequenced in a study of blood T cell repertoires in COVID-19. Produced via immunoSEQ multiplex PCR; TCRdb's table is partial and in-frame only. The repertoire holds 60,000 to 75,000 clones, roughly 72% seen once, with 5.5% to 7% in the top ten. The sequenced sample was peripheral blood. The receptors were gathered from a woman aged 45-60 years with active or convalescent COVID-19.

The chain employs TRBV19 and TRBJ2-1, with D maybe TRBD1 (6 bases). V gave up 4 bases and J gave up 8 bases, with 15 bases separating them. The CDR3 loop spans 14 amino acids. CDR1 and CDR2 from the germline V gene are LNHDA and SQIVND (reference sequence). The CDR3 DNA follows: TGTGCCAGTAGTAGGGGACATATAGGCGATGAGCAGTTCTTC. It encodes CASSRGHIGDEQFF.

The V call is TRBV28, the J call TRBJ2-7, with D perhaps matching TRBD2 (6 bases). Germline V gene lookup returns CDR1 MDHEN and CDR2 SYDVKM. Trimming pared 1 base from V and 3 bases from J, leaving 16 bases between. The CDR3 spans 16 residues. The CDR3 sequence: CASSLFGGPNRYEQYF. CDR3 DNA: TGTGCCAGCAGTTTATTCGGGGGACCGAACCGCTACGAGCAGTACTTC.

This clone was recorded a few times. The V call is TRBV27, the J call TRBJ1-2; weak D call: TRBD1 (5 bases). Germline V gene lookup returns CDR1 MNHEY and CDR2 SMNVEV (reference sequence). Trimming took off 3 bases at V and 7 bases at J, with 12 bases between the two ends. The CDR3 has 13 amino acids. DNA for the CDR3: TGTGCCAGCAGTTTTATGGGGGGGGGTGGCTACACCTTC. This sequence encodes CASSFMGGGGYTF.

The chain joins TRBV6-4 to TRBJ2-7, with TRBD1 identical over 9 bases. The CDR3 is 14 amino acids. Germline CDR1 reads MRHNA; CDR2 reads SNTAGT. The J segment lost 2 bases and the V segment lost 5 bases, leaving 4 bases of the junction unmatched. The CDR3 sequence: CASSPDRGPYEQYF. The CDR3 DNA reads as TGTGCCAGCAGTCCGGACAGGGGCCCCTACGAGCAGTACTTC.

This chain links TRBV5-5 with TRBJ1-2; TRBD1 might be the D (5 bases). Trimming left V 2 bases short and J 7 bases short, with 21 bases between. The germline V gene has CDR1 SGHKS and CDR2 YYEKEE (reference sequence). This CDR3 has 16 amino acids. In DNA form, the CDR3 reads TGTGCCAGCAGCTTAAGTATCCCCTCTGACAGTTCTGGCTACACCTTC. It yields the protein CASSLSIPSDSSGYTF.

The chain joins TRBV7-9 to TRBJ2-7, with D perhaps TRBD2 (5 bases). Trimming took 1 base from V and 0 from J, leaving 10 bases between them. This CDR3 is built from 15 residues. The germline V gene encodes CDR1 SEHNR and CDR2 FQNEAQ (reference sequence). CDR3 residues: CASSLGAAVSYEQYF. CDR3 bases: TGTGCCAGCAGCTTAGGGGCAGCGGTCTCCTACGAGCAGTACTTC.

This clone was detected once. J is TRBJ1-1 and V is TRBV24-1, with D tentatively TRBD1 (5 bases). With 5 bases removed from V and 1 base from J, the gap between germline ends came to 10 bases. Germline assignment: CDR1 KGHDR and CDR2 SFDVKD. The CDR3 totals 14 residues. The CDR3, as DNA: TGTGCCACCAGTGTGGGGGACTGGAACACTGAAGCTTTCTTT. Residues: CATSVGDWNTEAFF.

The chain employs TRBV4-3 and TRBJ1-2; 11 bases fit TRBD1. Germline V CDR1 and CDR2: LGHNA, YSLEER. The CDR3 has 16 residues. V trimming: 0 bases; J trimming: 8 bases; junction bases outside the gene matches: 8. CDR3 sequence: CASSQDLGQGAAGYTF. The CDR3 DNA follows: TGCGCCAGCAGCCAAGATCTAGGACAGGGGGCTGCGGGCTACACCTTC.

The chain recombines TRBV5-1 with TRBJ2-4; 10 bases match TRBD1. The length of the CDR3 is 16 residues. The V gene's germline CDR1 is SGHRS and CDR2 YFSETQ. The V and J ends lost 5 bases and 11 bases, in that order; junction bases with no gene match: 16. The CDR3 region is CASSSFRDRGPVFQYF. DNA for the CDR3: TGCGCCAGCAGTTCCTTCCGGGACAGGGGTCCTGTTTTTCAGTACTTC.

The chain uses TRBV11-3 and TRBJ2-7; the D gene is possibly TRBD2 (6 bases). Germline V gives CDR1 SGHNT, CDR2 YENEEA. The V gene lost 1 base and the J gene lost 3 bases, with 10 bases spanning the gap. The CDR3 sequence is 14 residues long. CDR3 amino acids: CASSLGGEGYEQYF. In nucleotides, the CDR3 is TGTGCCAGCAGCTTAGGGGGGGAAGGCTACGAGCAGTACTTC.

This sequence joins TRBV5-1 and TRBJ2-6; the match to TRBD1 covers 9 bases. The germline V gene encodes CDR1 SGHRS and CDR2 YFSETQ. CDR3 length: 16 residues. J was trimmed by 2 bases and V by 4 bases; bases with no gene match: 4. Here the CDR3 DNA reads TGCGCCAGCAGCCGGACAGGGGACCCTGGGGCCAACGTCCTGACTTTC. Its translation is CASSRTGDPGANVLTF.

The J gene is TRBJ2-5, the V gene TRBV5-1, with D possibly TRBD1 on 6 matching bases. The CDR3 extends over 15 amino acids. Looked up from germline, CDR1 is SGHRS and CDR2 is YFSETQ. Trimming shortened V by 1 base and J by 8 bases, and 18 bases separated the two germline ends. CDR3 sequence: CASSLTQGSANTQYF. CDR3 DNA: TGCGCCAGCAGCTTGACACAGGGATCCGCGAATACCCAGTACTTC. The variable domain in full, with the rest retrieved from reference TRBV5-1 and TRBJ2-5, is KAGVTQTPRYLIKTRGQQVTLSCSPISGHRSVSWYQQTPGQGLQFLFEYFSETQRNKGNFPGRFSGRQFSNSRSEMNVSTLELGDSALYLCASSLTQGSANTQYFGPGTRLLVL.

The gene calls are TRBV30 and TRBJ2-7; D perhaps matches TRBD1 (7 bases). CDR1 and CDR2 from the germline V gene are GTSNPN and SVGIG (reference sequence). CDR3 size: 13 residues. With 5 bases removed from V and 6 bases from J, the gap between germline ends came to 17 bases. The CDR3 region has the DNA TGTGCCTGGGGGTTCCAGGGGGGCTCCGAGCAGTACTTC. Translation gives CAWGFQGGSEQYF.

The V gene is TRBV5-1, the J gene TRBJ1-5, with D possibly matching TRBD1 (6 bases). The V gene's germline CDR1 is SGHRS and CDR2 YFSETQ. V dropped 0 bases and J dropped 6 bases, with 10 bases sitting between them. The CDR3 runs 14 residues. CDR3 protein: CASSLGTDGQPQHF. The CDR3 DNA reads as TGCGCCAGCAGCTTGGGGACAGACGGTCAGCCCCAGCATTTT.

The rearrangement links TRBV5-1 to TRBJ2-1; 15 bases are shared with TRBD2. The CDR3 is 14 residues long. The V and J ends lost 4 bases and 12 bases, in that order; junction bases with no gene match: 5. Germline CDR1 is SGHRS and CDR2 is YFSETQ. CDR3: CASSPGLAGGGQFF. DNA of the CDR3: TGCGCCAGCAGCCCAGGACTAGCGGGAGGGGGGCAGTTCTTC. The variable domain in full, with the rest retrieved from reference TRBV5-1 and TRBJ2-1, is KAGVTQTPRYLIKTRGQQVTLSCSPISGHRSVSWYQQTPGQGLQFLFEYFSETQRNKGNFPGRFSGRQFSNSRSEMNVSTLELGDSALYLCASSPGLAGGGQFFGPGTRLTVL.

This clone was seen many times. V and J are TRBV19 and TRBJ1-5; weak D call: TRBD1 (6 bases). Germline-derived CDR1 and CDR2 are LNHDA and SQIVND (reference sequence). The CDR3 has 14 amino acids. Trimming cost V 5 bases and J 0 bases, with 8 bases left between them. The CDR3 DNA is TGTGCCAGTAGTCAGGGGTATAGCAATCAGCCCCAGCATTTT. Translating gives CASSQGYSNQPQHF.

CDR3 coding DNA: TGTGCTAGTACCCCTGGCGGGGCCAACGTCCTGACTTTC. It specifies CASTPGGANVLTF. The chain employs TRBV12-5 and TRBJ2-6; D is undetermined. V was clipped by 8 bases and J by 4 bases, with 9 bases between them. Germline CDR1 LGHNT, CDR2 FRNRAP. This CDR3 comprises 13 residues.

V and J are TRBV9 and TRBJ2-7; 9 bases align to TRBD1. Germline loops: CDR1 SGDLS, CDR2 YYNGEE. The CDR3 covers 15 residues. V lost 4 bases to trimming and J lost 1 base; unmatched junction nucleotides: 6. CDR3 loop: CASSPRTGASYEQYF. CDR3 DNA sequence: TGTGCCAGCAGCCCCCGGACAGGGGCGTCCTACGAGCAGTACTTC.

Only a few counts were recorded for this clone. This chain links TRBV6-5 with TRBJ2-2; D is uncertain. V was pared by 4 bases and J by 0 bases, with 9 bases between. Germline V gene lookup returns CDR1 MNHEY and CDR2 SVGAGI. The CDR3 extends over 15 amino acids. The CDR3 loop is CASSFGGTNTGELFF. Written as DNA, the CDR3 is TGTGCCAGCAGTTTCGGCGGTACGAACACCGGGGAGCTGTTTTTT.

This chain links TRBV5-1 with TRBJ1-1; D uncertain. Germline V lookup: CDR1 SGHRS, CDR2 YFSETQ. V lost 3 bases and J 1 base, leaving 13 bases between the germline ends. The CDR3 spans 15 residues. The CDR3 nucleotides are TGCGCCAGCAGCTCCCCCCACGGGGAGAACACTGAAGCTTTCTTT. Translation: CASSSPHGENTEAFF.